This TCR beta chain was retrieved from a study of a mutant IDH1 vaccine in newly diagnosed glioma (dated by TCRdb to the early 2020s). Background on the whole study: Across visits V03 through V10, patients got a total of eight vaccinations, given in weeks 1, 3, 5, 7, 11, 15, 19 and 23. Six visits were used for peripheral blood collection: V03 (baseline), V05, V07, V10, V12 and V13. Prior to enrollment, standard therapy consisting of radiotherapy alone, temozolomide alone, or radiochemotherapy with temozolomide had been administered to patients, with the combination being received by most patients. Of the 32 patients who were treated, about 62% were male and approximately 40% were female, and the mean age was roughly 40 years. In the chemotherapy-containing groups, vaccination started alongside temozolomide cycles, whereas in patients who had radiotherapy alone it started 4-6 weeks after radiotherapy. For exploratory analyses, about two dozen treated patients had longitudinal TCRB deep sequencing done wherever samples were available. On the study overall, not on this receptor specifically: No apparent relationship was observed between pseudoprogression and alterations in the top peripheral T cell clonotypes detected by TCRB sequencing. Vaccine-induced immune responses across multiple MHC alleles were detected in about 92% of patients. According to the authors, sample limitations meant that analyses of patient blood samples could not be reproduced. Selection of PBMC samples for TCRB deep sequencing was based on availability.

Reading the label with the study, this specimen's time point is: week 5, during vaccination. Each vaccine dose was 300 ug of a 20-mer mutant IDH1 peptide in Montanide, given subcutaneously with topical imiquimod. Donors had newly diagnosed WHO grade 3 or 4 IDH1-mutant astrocytomas with loss of nuclear ATRX. The samples were drawn from NOA16, a multicentre, single-arm, open-label phase I trial in Germany that tested a mutant IDH1 peptide vaccine in humans for the first time. The DNeasy Blood and Tissue Kit was used to extract genomic DNA from EDTA blood for TCRB sequencing. The protocol used for the library was the immunoSEQ multiplex PCR assay. The hsTCRB Kit was used according to the manufacturer's protocol to amplify rearranged TCR beta chain sequences. An Illumina MiSeq was used to sequence the TCRB libraries. The paper's processing steps were these. The proprietary platform of the kit vendor was used for demultiplexing, trimming and gene mapping. The immuneACCESS repertoire file appears here via TCRdb, limited to in-frame rearrangements. These files lack a portion of the clones; in checked studies, under half of the deficit traces to unresolved V genes, and the cause of the others is not known. For V, J and clone size, that table is used; D and trimming come from the DNA. This sample gives roughly 60,000 clones in total; under 90% of them show up just once. About 7% of the sample belongs to the ten largest clones.

The CDR3, from cysteine to phenylalanine, totals 15 residues. Only CDR3 DNA is held: 45 bases, read in frame from base 1. The junction shows trimming of 2 bases on V and 2 bases on J, plus 7 bases between the germline ends. The germline V gene yields MNHEY for CDR1 and SVGAGI for CDR2. Comments on this clone: Its antigen remains undetermined. There are no base qualities to consult, and no much larger clone falls within one base.

The chain joins TRBV6-5 to TRBJ2-6; no D segment can be confidently identified. The receptor was derived from a woman aged 50 to 60 with glioma. This material consisted of PBMCs, taken from a glioma patient whose treatment included an IDH1 peptide vaccine. The CDR3 reads as follows: CASSYMSAGANVLTF. The DNA is TGTGCCAGCAGTTACATGAGCGCTGGGGCCAACGTCCTGACTTTC.